The T cell receptor beta chain under discussion was sequenced for a study of blood T cells in healthy people across ages. Broader study findings: Observed TCR beta diversity per million T cells went down as age went up. This fall followed a roughly linear course with age.

A sample-barcoded 5' primer and a J-beta primer mix were used in a second PCR of roughly 6 to 11 cycles. MiXCR, applied by TCRdb to the 5' RACE reads, yields one record per CDR3 protein. The profile shows about 800,000 distinct CDR3 sequences, 25% of them singletons. This CDR3 has 17 residues. In germline, CDR1 is SEHNR, CDR2 FQNEAQ (reference sequence). After removal of 5 bases from V and 3 bases from J, the junction contained 11 bases not matched to a gene. This clonotype was detected only a few times. Its cognate antigen is unknown. A further study also used this sample, focusing on T cells of mothers and their children.

This TCR came from a boy aged 5-17 years in good health. Sequenced: blood. The rearrangement joins TRBV7-9 to TRBJ2-2, with 8 bases identical to TRBD1. CDR3: CASSPLGQGYYTGELFF. The DNA of the CDR3 is TGTGCCAGCAGCCCCCTTGGACAGGGTTACTACACCGGGGAGCTGTTTTTT.